This paragraph reports one T cell receptor beta chain. The antigen remains undetermined. These data belong to a study of beta chain features in type 1 diabetes. Study results and limitations: VDJ junctions from type 1 diabetes patients carried fewer insertions and larger deletions.

This CDR3 has 14 amino acids. Unmatched junction bases numbered 4, after V lost 2 bases and J lost 3 bases. The germline gives CDR1 MNHEY, CDR2 SVGAGI. Isolated RNA was reverse transcribed in full, so expressed TCRB transcripts were sequenced. TCRdb's table, derived via immunoSEQ multiplex PCR, lists solely in-frame clones and lacks some. The table has some 360,000 clones, around a fifth seen once; the top ten hold about 0.045%. This chain connects TRBV6-5 to TRBJ2-7; 7 bases match TRBD2. The sequence came from a woman aged 18-29 years in good health. Material for sequencing was naive CD4+ T cells from blood. CDR3 amino acids: CASSYERGSYEQYF. The DNA of the CDR3 is TGTGCCAGCAGTTACGAGCGGGGAAGCTACGAGCAGTACTTC.